What follows are 10 T cell receptor beta chains derived from one specimen sequenced in a study of T cell changes during pregnancy in multiple sclerosis (dated by TCRdb to the late 2010s). The method was the immunoSEQ multiplex PCR assay. As stored in TCRdb, this immuneACCESS dataset retains in-frame rearrangements with V and J assigned. A fraction of the clones does not appear; measured against another copy, unresolved V genes explain less than half of the discrepancy, and the remainder lacks a known reason. The sample profile shows some 45,000 clones; 70% to 90% of them were found once. The ten largest clones capture approximately 0.92% of the sample. The specimen comprised CD4+ T cells from peripheral blood mononuclear cells, sampled after pregnancy. These receptor sequences come from a female donor with multiple sclerosis, enrolled in a pregnancy study.

This chain joins TRBV7-8 and TRBJ1-3; unclear D gene. From germline, CDR1 is SGHVS and CDR2 FQNEAQ. The CDR3 totals 12 residues. Trimming took off 2 bases at V and 8 bases at J, with 7 bases between the two ends. CDR3 in amino acids: CASSLLADTIYF. The CDR3 coding sequence is TGTGCCAGCAGCTTACTTGCAGACACCATATATTTT.

This sequence joins TRBV19 and TRBJ1-5; 9 bases map to TRBD1. Looked up from germline, CDR1 is LNHDA and CDR2 is SQIVND (reference sequence). With 1 base clipped from V and 5 bases from J, the junction kept 12 bases outside the gene matches. This CDR3 is built from 18 residues. The CDR3 spells CASSIAYAAGQGDQPQHF. The CDR3 bases are TGTGCCAGTAGTATAGCTTACGCCGCGGGACAGGGTGATCAGCCCCAGCATTTT.

The V and J genes are TRBV27 and TRBJ1-5; the D gene is possibly TRBD1 (6 bases). The CDR3 has 13 residues. Trimming removed 5 bases from V and 9 bases from J, with 14 bases in between. Germline V gives CDR1 MNHEY, CDR2 SMNVEV (reference sequence). CDR3 sequence reads: CASSQQGRGPQHF. The CDR3, as DNA: TGTGCCAGCAGTCAACAGGGCCGGGGGCCCCAGCATTTT.

CDR3 region: CAWSWTDFSYNSPLHF. CDR3 in DNA: TGTGCCTGGAGTTGGACAGATTTCTCCTATAATTCACCCCTCCACTTT. The chain has TRBV30 and TRBJ1-6, with TRBD1 as a possible D gene (6 bases). Trimming took 2 bases from V and 0 from J, leaving 11 bases between them. Germline V CDR1 and CDR2: GTSNPN, SVGIG (reference sequence). CDR3 length equals 16 residues.

The sample holds a few counts of this clone. The rearrangement uses TRBV9 and TRBJ1-1; D is undetermined. The V end lost 0 bases, the J end lost 3 bases, and 9 bases lay between the germline ends. This CDR3 is built from 14 residues. Per germline, CDR1 SGDLS and CDR2 YYNGEE. The CDR3 loop is CASSVVASDTEAFF. CDR3 in DNA: TGTGCCAGCAGCGTAGTTGCGTCCGACACTGAAGCTTTCTTT.

The rearrangement uses TRBV4-1 and TRBJ1-5; D possibly corresponds to TRBD1 (6 bases). The germline CDR1 and CDR2 sequences are MGHRA and YSYEKL. The CDR3 is 18 residues long. The ends were cut back, 0 bases at V and 1 base at J, with 16 bases in the middle. The CDR3 sequence is CASSQDLSGTHSNQPQHF. CDR3 in DNA: TGCGCCAGCAGCCAAGACCTAAGCGGGACACACAGCAATCAGCCCCAGCATTTT.

The chain joins TRBV15 to TRBJ2-7; tentatively, D is TRBD1 (5 bases). The CDR3 is 13 amino acids. Germline loops: CDR1 LNHNV, CDR2 YYDKDF (reference sequence). V shed 0 bases and J shed 3 bases, with 6 bases lying between them. CDR3 protein: CATSRERGYEQYF. The DNA for the CDR3 is TGTGCCACCAGCAGAGAAAGGGGCTACGAGCAGTACTTC.

The chain combines TRBV4-3 with TRBJ2-1; D might be TRBD2 (5 bases). Germline V gives CDR1 LGHNA, CDR2 YSLEER. CDR3 length: 16 amino acids. Trimming removed 0 bases from V and 7 bases from J, with 16 bases in between. The CDR3 is CASSQDYDYFPNEQFF. CDR3 sequence (DNA): TGCGCCAGCAGCCAAGATTACGACTATTTCCCGAATGAGCAGTTCTTC.

The chain combines TRBV10-3 with TRBJ1-2; a possible D gene is TRBD1 (6 bases). Between the trimmed V and J ends, which lost 6 bases and 4 bases, there was a span of 18 bases. Germline CDR1 is ENHRY and CDR2 is SYGVKD. The CDR3 is 15 amino acids. CDR3 DNA sequence: TGTGCCATCAGCTTCCTTTCAGGGGTGGGCTATGGCTACACCTTC. Residues: CAISFLSGVGYGYTF.

The J gene is TRBJ1-3, the V gene TRBV10-3; D possibly corresponds to TRBD1 (6 bases). Per germline, CDR1 ENHRY and CDR2 SYGVKD. This CDR3 contains 16 residues. Trimming shortened V by 4 bases and J by 2 bases, and 15 bases separated the two germline ends. CDR3 sequence (DNA): TGTGCCATCAGTGGTCACTCGGGGGGCCCTGGAAACACCATATATTTT. Its protein product is CAISGHSGGPGNTIYF.